These 32 T cell receptor beta chains were sequenced from one sample in a study of beta chain features in type 1 diabetes. Investigators reverse transcribed all isolated RNA, so they sequenced expressed TCRB transcripts. Repertoires were generated with immunoSEQ multiplex PCR, while TCRdb's copy carries only in-frame clones and drops some. The sample includes 350,000 to 450,000 clones, approximately 15% of them seen just once. Sample: naive CD4+ T cells from blood. Every receptor here comes from a man aged 25-45 years in good health.

This clone has more than one count but fewer than ten. The rearrangement joins TRBV29-1 to TRBJ1-2; weak D call: TRBD1 (5 bases). CDR1 and CDR2 from the germline V gene are SQVTM and ANQGSEA. The CDR3 is 14 amino acids. Between the trimmed V and J ends, which lost 1 base and 5 bases, there was a span of 14 bases. As DNA, the CDR3 is TGCAGCGTTGAAGCCGGGACGGGGATTTATGGCTACACCTTC. Translated: CSVEAGTGIYGYTF.

The chain combines TRBV10-3 with TRBJ2-3, with D possibly called TRBD1 or TRBD2 (5 bases each). Germline CDR1 ENHRY, CDR2 SYGVKD. The CDR3 contains 21 residues. V lost 0 bases and J lost 0, with 25 bases in between. Here the CDR3 DNA reads TGTGCCATCAGTGAGTCGTGGGGACGCGGGTCATCGGCGGCCAGCACAGATACGCAGTATTTT. As protein: CAISESWGRGSSAASTDTQYF.

The sample holds a few counts of this clone. CDR3 region: CASSPLPGTGYGYTF. The CDR3 DNA reads as TGTGCCAGCAGCCCTCTCCCCGGGACAGGGTATGGCTACACCTTC. The V call is TRBV7-7, the J call TRBJ1-2; 9 nucleotides agree with TRBD1. The CDR3 loop spans 15 amino acids. The junction had 9 bases not matched to a gene; V was cut back by 5 bases and J by 5 bases. Germline V gene lookup returns CDR1 SSHAT and CDR2 FNYEAQ (reference sequence).

V gene TRBV4-1 combines with J gene TRBJ2-7; no clear D gene. Germline assignment: CDR1 MGHRA and CDR2 YSYEKL. This CDR3 region has 13 residues. V was cut by 0 bases and J by 7 bases, with 10 bases left in between. The CDR3 DNA follows: TGCGCCAGCAGCCAAGAGGGTTTGGGGGAGCAGTACGTC. It encodes CASSQEGLGEQYV.

CDR3 DNA: TGTGCCAGCAGCGGATACAATCAGCCCCAGCATTTT. Translated: CASSGYNQPQHF. The chain joins TRBV7-9 to TRBJ1-5; D remains unclear. V was clipped by 5 bases and J by 3 bases, with 5 bases between them. CDR3 size: 12 residues. The V gene's germline CDR1 is SEHNR and CDR2 FQNEAQ (reference sequence). The full variable domain, with the rest looked up from reference TRBV7-9 and TRBJ1-5, is DTGVSQNPRHKITKRGQNVTFRCDPISEHNRLYWYRQTLGQGPEFLTYFQNEAQLEKSRLLSDRFSAERPKGSFSTLEIQRTEQGDSAMYLCASSGYNQPQHFGDGTRLSIL.

There are many counts of this clone. This chain uses TRBV21-1 with TRBJ2-3; TRBD2 is taken as the D call from the table, unchecked against the DNA. TRBV21-1 constitutes a pseudogene. This CDR3 has 16 residues. CDR3 coding DNA: TGTGCCAGCAGCAATAGCGGCGGGGTGATTAGGGATACGCAGTATTTT. It translates to CASSNSGGVIRDTQYF.

The chain employs TRBV7-9 and TRBJ2-3; D is uncertain. There are 16 residues in the CDR3. Trimming removed 2 bases at V and 0 bases at J, with 12 bases between. Germline CDR1 and CDR2: SEHNR and FQNEAQ (reference sequence). The CDR3 spells CASSLFVGFSTDTQYF. CDR3 DNA sequence: TGTGCCAGCAGCTTATTCGTTGGATTTAGCACAGATACGCAGTATTTT.

There are a few counts of this clone. The chain links TRBV5-4 to TRBJ2-7, with 9 bases identical to TRBD2. Trimming took 4 bases from V and 5 from J; bases not matched to a gene: 22. The CDR3 is made up of 19 amino acids. Per the germline V gene, CDR1 is SGHNT and CDR2 is YYREEE (reference sequence). CDR3 coding DNA: TGTGCCAGCAGCGGCGCGACCGACGATCTGTTCGGGACTAGCAACGAGCAGTACGTC. It yields the protein CASSGATDDLFGTSNEQYV.

The rearrangement links TRBV9 to TRBJ2-1, with 14 bases fitting TRBD2. The CDR3 is 17 residues long. After removal of 4 bases from V and 4 bases from J, the junction contained 7 bases not matched to a gene. CDR1 and CDR2 (germline): SGDLS, YYNGEE. DNA for the CDR3: TGTGCCAGCAGCCCGAGGGGGACTAGCGGGAGATACAATGAGCAGTTCTTC. As protein: CASSPRGTSGRYNEQFF.

A note on this clone: Other DNA sequences from this sample encode an identical CDR3 as well. The chain couples TRBV4-3 to TRBJ2-1; D remains ambiguous. In germline, CDR1 is LGHNA, CDR2 YSLEER. The CDR3 contains 15 residues. V lost 0 bases to trimming and J lost 1 base, with 7 bases between them. CDR3 protein: CASSQDGPSYNEQFF. CDR3 nucleotide sequence: TGCGCCAGCAGCCAAGATGGTCCTTCCTACAATGAGCAGTTCTTC.

For this clone: Other DNA sequences in the same sample also yield this CDR3. The chain joins TRBV4-1 to TRBJ1-5; 8 nucleotides align to TRBD1. From germline, CDR1 is MGHRA and CDR2 YSYEKL. J gave up 7 bases and V 2 bases, and 4 bases lay outside the gene matches. This CDR3 comprises 14 residues. The CDR3 bases are TGCGCCAGCAGCCAAACAGGGGGTAACCAGCCCCAGCATTTT. Translating it yields CASSQTGGNQPQHF.

This clone was recorded many times. This rearrangement joins TRBV29-1 to TRBJ2-7; D gene ambiguous. V was trimmed by 4 bases and J by 4 bases, leaving 8 bases between them. This CDR3 is built from 11 residues. Germline CDR1 SQVTM, CDR2 ANQGSEA. CDR3: CSVADKYEQYV. Written as DNA, the CDR3 is TGCAGCGTTGCCGACAAGTACGAGCAGTACGTC.

This clone was counted between two and nine times. The chain joins TRBV23-1 to TRBJ1-2; maybe TRBD1 (5 bases). TRBV23-1 is known as an ORF, though its function is uncertain. The CDR3 loop spans 16 amino acids. With 0 bases removed from V and 2 bases from J, the gap between germline ends came to 13 bases. The CDR3 coding sequence is TGCGCCAGCAGTCAATCGTTGTATCGACAGAACTATGGCTACACCTTC. This sequence encodes CASSQSLYRQNYGYTF.

Only a few counts were recorded for this clone. The chain has TRBV29-1 and TRBJ2-3; D assignment may be TRBD1 or TRBD2 (5 bases each). Germline CDR1 and CDR2: SQVTM and ANQGSEA. The CDR3 has 13 amino acids. The germline V and J ends were trimmed by 7 bases and 2 bases, with 13 bases remaining between them. This CDR3 reads CSAGTDFTDTQYF. In nucleotides, the CDR3 is TGCAGCGCAGGGACGGACTTCACAGATACGCAGTATTTT.

In its sample, this clone was seen a few times. This chain connects TRBV30 to TRBJ2-5; tentatively, D is TRBD2 (5 bases). Germline values: CDR1 GTSNPN, CDR2 SVGIG (reference sequence). V gave up 0 bases and J gave up 0 bases, with 17 bases separating them. The CDR3 has 17 amino acids. The CDR3 sequence: CAWSVGLAALYQETQYF. CDR3 bases: TGTGCCTGGAGTGTAGGGCTAGCAGCCTTATACCAAGAGACCCAGTACTTC.

This chain links TRBV7-2 with TRBJ2-3; maybe TRBD2 (5 bases). This CDR3 spans 12 amino acids. Germline lookup yields CDR1 SGHTA and CDR2 FQGNSA. The V and J ends lost 5 bases and 4 bases respectively, with 7 bases between them. The CDR3 region has the DNA TGTGCCAGCAGCCAACTAGCAGATACGCAGTATTTT. Translating gives CASSQLADTQYF.

This clone has only a few counts. For the CDR3, the DNA is TGCGCCAGCAGCCCGAAGGCCTCAGCAGATACGCAGTATTTT. Protein: CASSPKASADTQYF. The rearrangement joins TRBV5-1 to TRBJ2-3; no reliable D call. This CDR3 contains 14 residues. From germline, CDR1 is SGHRS and CDR2 YFSETQ. V lost 4 bases, J lost 4 bases, and 13 bases lay in between. Full variable domain (remainder filled in from reference TRBV5-1 and TRBJ2-3): KAGVTQTPRYLIKTRGQQVTLSCSPISGHRSVSWYQQTPGQGLQFLFEYFSETQRNKGNFPGRFSGRQFSNSRSEMNVSTLELGDSALYLCASSPKASADTQYFGPGTRLTVL.

This clone was detected a few times. CDR3 nucleotide sequence: TGCAGCGTTGGGGTTAGGGCTGAAGCTTTCTTT. It encodes CSVGVRAEAFF. The rearrangement links TRBV29-1 to TRBJ1-1, with D unclear. The V end lost 4 bases, the J end lost 6 bases, and 9 bases lay between the germline ends. There are 11 residues in the CDR3. The germline V gene has CDR1 SQVTM and CDR2 ANQGSEA. The full variable domain, rest sourced from reference TRBV29-1 and TRBJ1-1, is SAVISQKPSRDICQRGTSLTIQCQVDSQVTMMFWYRQQPGQSLTLIATANQGSEATYESGFVIDKFPISRPNLTFSTLTVSNMSPEDSSIYLCSVGVRAEAFFGQGTRLTVV.

The J gene is TRBJ2-7, the V gene TRBV5-1; D may correspond to TRBD1 or TRBD2 (5 bases each). The germline CDR1 and CDR2 sequences are SGHRS and YFSETQ. The ends were cut back, 0 bases at V and 6 bases at J, with 16 bases in the middle. The CDR3 is 15 residues long. CDR3 DNA: TGCGCCAGCAGCTTGGGGGGACCGCCTTCGGGCGAGCAGTACGTC. Residues: CASSLGGPPSGEQYV.

The rearrangement links TRBV30 to TRBJ2-1; D call uncertain. This CDR3 region has 14 residues. The V gene lost 0 bases and the J gene lost 13 bases, with 19 bases spanning the gap. Germline lookup yields CDR1 GTSNPN and CDR2 SVGIG (reference sequence). The CDR3 sequence: CAWSVLPPGPIQFF. The DNA for the CDR3 is TGTGCCTGGAGTGTATTGCCCCCAGGCCCAATTCAGTTCTTC.

The CDR3 DNA sequence: TGTGCCATCAGGAGTGGGGGCACAGATACGCAGTATTTT. Translating it yields CAIRSGGTDTQYF. The chain carries TRBV10-3 and TRBJ2-3; D gene unclear. There are 13 residues in the CDR3. V was trimmed by 6 bases and J by 1 base, leaving 8 bases between them. Germline CDR1 ENHRY, CDR2 SYGVKD.

V gene TRBV18 combines with J gene TRBJ2-7; tentative D call: TRBD1 (5 bases). Per the germline V gene, CDR1 is KGHSH and CDR2 is LQKENI. This CDR3 is built from 13 residues. V lost 3 bases and J lost 6, with 12 bases in between. The DNA of the CDR3 is TGTGCCAGCTCACCTGAAGGGCAGGGCGAGCAGTACTTC. Translation gives CASSPEGQGEQYF.

This clone was seen more than once but under ten times. One junction end does not reproduce the germline sequence, and a read error may be involved. This chain connects TRBV5-4 to TRBJ2-7, with 7 nucleotides matching TRBD1. The CDR3 covers 12 residues. Germline CDR1 and CDR2: SGHNT and YYREEE (reference sequence). The CDR3 loop reads CASSFTGTDIHF. Here the CDR3 DNA reads TGTGCCAGCAGCTTTACCGGGACAGACATCCACTTC.

The chain combines TRBV4-2 with TRBJ2-2; D remains ambiguous. V lost 2 bases and J 5 bases, leaving 15 bases between the germline ends. This CDR3 has 16 residues. Germline V gives CDR1 LGHNA, CDR2 YNFKEQ. CDR3 protein: CASSQWLLRETGELFF. CDR3 nucleotides: TGTGCCAGCAGCCAATGGCTCCTACGTGAAACCGGGGAGCTGTTTTTT.

The sample holds a few counts of this clone. Here the CDR3 DNA reads TGTGCCACCAAGGAGACAGCTAACTATGGCTACACCTTC. It codes for CATKETANYGYTF. The chain carries TRBV6-5 and TRBJ1-2; the D gene is possibly TRBD1 (5 bases). Trimming removed 10 bases at V and 0 bases at J, with 12 bases between. Per germline, CDR1 MNHEY and CDR2 SVGAGI. This CDR3 region has 13 residues.

The chain has TRBV13 and TRBJ1-5, with unresolved D. V was clipped by 0 bases and J by 7 bases, with 4 bases between them. Germline CDR1 and CDR2: PRHDT and FYEKMQ (reference sequence). There are 12 residues in the CDR3. Here the CDR3 reads CASSLGGQPQHF. Here the CDR3 DNA reads TGTGCCAGCAGCTTAGGAGGACAGCCCCAGCATTTT.

The genes are TRBV30 and TRBJ2-1; 9 bases agree with TRBD1. J was trimmed by 9 bases and V by 8 bases; bases with no gene match: 11. The CDR3 consists of 13 residues. The germline V gene encodes CDR1 GTSNPN and CDR2 SVGIG (reference sequence). This chain's CDR3 is CAHSGTGRVEQFF. In DNA form, the CDR3 reads TGTGCCCACTCGGGGACAGGGCGGGTTGAGCAGTTCTTC.

The table lists this clone with a few counts. The rearrangement uses TRBV10-3 and TRBJ1-2; D is unclear. Germline CDR1 is ENHRY and CDR2 is SYGVKD. V was pared by 3 bases and J by 4 bases, with 12 bases between. The CDR3 is made up of 14 amino acids. The CDR3 bases are TGTGCCATCAGTGACAAGGGAGGGAGCTATGGCTACACCTTC. It translates to CAISDKGGSYGYTF.

This clone has just a few counts. CDR3 amino acids: CSVSQGTYGYTF. The DNA of the CDR3 is TGCAGCGTAAGCCAGGGGACCTATGGCTACACCTTC. The V gene is TRBV29-1, the J gene TRBJ1-2, with a possible D match to TRBD1 (6 bases). The germline V gene encodes CDR1 SQVTM and CDR2 ANQGSEA. Trimming shortened V by 6 bases and J by 4 bases, and 12 bases separated the two germline ends. CDR3 length: 12 residues. The complete variable domain, with remaining parts taken from reference TRBV29-1 and TRBJ1-2, reads SAVISQKPSRDICQRGTSLTIQCQVDSQVTMMFWYRQQPGQSLTLIATANQGSEATYESGFVIDKFPISRPNLTFSTLTVSNMSPEDSSIYLCSVSQGTYGYTFGSGTRLTVV.

The sample holds many counts of this clone. The J gene is TRBJ1-1, the V gene TRBV29-1; 9 positions match TRBD1. Germline V CDR1 and CDR2: SQVTM, ANQGSEA. The CDR3 runs to 13 residues. Unmatched junction bases numbered 3, after V lost 7 bases and J lost 0 bases. CDR3 residues: CSARDRVNTEAFF. CDR3 DNA: TGCAGCGCCAGGGACAGGGTGAACACTGAAGCTTTCTTT.

Many counts were recorded for this clone. The gene calls are TRBV29-1 and TRBJ1-2, with 7 positions matching TRBD1. Trimming took 5 bases from V and 6 from J; bases not matched to a gene: 3. The CDR3 loop spans 11 amino acids. Germline V gives CDR1 SQVTM, CDR2 ANQGSEA. CDR3 loop: CSVRQGDGYTF. The CDR3 DNA sequence: TGCAGCGTTCGGCAGGGGGATGGCTACACCTTC.

The chain recombines TRBV9 with TRBJ2-3; the match to TRBD2 covers 9 bases. V lost 1 base, J lost 6 bases, and 15 bases stayed unmatched. CDR1 and CDR2 from the germline V gene are SGDLS and YYNGEE. This CDR3 has 18 amino acids. CDR3 sequence reads: CASSVNPTRRGGVDTQYF. DNA of the CDR3: TGTGCCAGCAGCGTAAACCCCACTCGGCGGGGGGGCGTCGATACGCAGTATTTT.